Listed below are T cell receptor beta chains from one sample, sequenced in a study of blood T cell repertoires in COVID-19. Clones were read by immunoSEQ multiplex PCR, and TCRdb kept only the in-frame ones, dropping some. This sample carries approximately 360,000 clones, more than 80% of them seen once, and the ten largest clones take 0.95% to 1.5%. The material sequenced was peripheral blood. All receptors come from a middle-aged man with acute or convalescent COVID-19. CDR3s include the opening cysteine and the closing phenylalanine or tryptophan. Fields, in order: CDR3 length, V gene, J gene, CDR3 protein.

13	TRBV7-3	TRBJ1-1	CASSLTGGTEAFF
14	TRBV9	TRBJ1-5	CASSATGEDQPQHF
14	TRBV9	TRBJ2-1	CASSPGAAYNEQFF
17	TRBV28	TRBJ2-5	CASSSPAAGATRETQYF
13	TRBV30	TRBJ1-5	CAWSEDSTQPQHF
15	TRBV3-1/TRBV3-2	TRBJ2-7	CASSQVSGGSDEQYF
15	TRBV7-3	TRBJ1-1	CASSLIRRGYTEAFF
19	TRBV5-5	TRBJ1-4	CASSLVPPGLSLGDEKLFF
15	TRBV5-1	TRBJ2-3	CASSMSGLSTDTQYF
15	TRBV9	TRBJ2-7	CASSMAGDSSYEQYF
14	TRBV6-5	TRBJ1-3	CASSYQASGNTIYF